This entry lists 26 T cell receptor beta chains sequenced from one sample in a study of blood T cell repertoires in COVID-19. Produced via immunoSEQ multiplex PCR; TCRdb's table is partial and in-frame only. The data contain about 140,000 clones, about 88% of them seen just once; the ten biggest clones take up 2.5%. The sequencing input was peripheral blood. All receptors derive from a human donor with COVID-19, enrolled during active disease. The donor label of this sample is uncertain.

The chain joins TRBV5-6 to TRBJ1-4; possible D gene TRBD1, 6 bases. The V end lost 3 bases, the J end lost 0 bases, and 12 bases lay between the germline ends. The CDR3 extends over 16 amino acids. Germline V gives CDR1 SGHDT, CDR2 YYEEEE. The CDR3 bases are TGTGCCAGCAGCTGGGGGCCGGAGGCAACTAATGAAAAACTGTTTTTT. Protein: CASSWGPEATNEKLFF.

The genes are TRBV7-9 and TRBJ1-4; the match to TRBD1 covers 11 bases. This CDR3 comprises 15 residues. Germline V gene lookup returns CDR1 SEHNR and CDR2 FQNEAQ (reference sequence). With V trimmed by 5 bases and J by 7 bases, 6 bases remained unmatched. The CDR3 spells CASSKGTGGTEKLFF. The CDR3, as DNA: TGTGCCAGCAGCAAAGGGACAGGGGGGACTGAAAAACTGTTTTTT.

The gene calls are TRBV4-1 and TRBJ2-1; TRBD1 might be the D (6 bases). This CDR3 has 17 residues. Germline loops: CDR1 MGHRA, CDR2 YSYEKL. Trimming took 3 bases from V and 4 from J, leaving 19 bases between them. Written as DNA, the CDR3 is TGCGCCAGCAGCCAGGACCGGACAGAGGATTGGTACAATGAGCAGTTCTTC. Translation gives CASSQDRTEDWYNEQFF.

The gene calls are TRBV9 and TRBJ1-2, with D unresolved. CDR3 length: 16 amino acids. Germline V gene data show CDR1 as SGDLS and CDR2 as YYNGEE. V lost 0 bases, J lost 2 bases, and 14 bases lay in between. The CDR3 nucleotides read TGTGCCAGCAGCGTAGGATCCGCGGAAGCGAACTATGGCTACACCTTC. Protein: CASSVGSAEANYGYTF.

The chain links TRBV18 to TRBJ1-5; TRBD1 might be the D (6 bases). Trimming removed 2 bases at V and 5 bases at J, with 13 bases between. This CDR3 contains 15 residues. Germline V gene lookup returns CDR1 KGHSH and CDR2 LQKENI. In DNA, the CDR3 is TGTGCCAGCTCACCAAACGAGGGGGTCCATCAGCCCCAGCATTTT. Amino acid sequence: CASSPNEGVHQPQHF.

This clone was detected only once. V is TRBV18 and J is TRBJ2-1; 8 bases are shared with TRBD1. This CDR3 has 15 residues. Germline V gene sequence: CDR1 KGHSH, CDR2 LQKENI. The V segment lost 6 bases and the J segment 5 bases; nucleotides outside the gene matches: 9. Here the CDR3 reads CASSRGQVGNNEQFF. DNA for the CDR3: TGTGCCAGCTCCCGGGGACAGGTCGGAAACAATGAGCAGTTCTTC.

This clone came up once. The V gene is TRBV4-1, the J gene TRBJ2-3; TRBD2 matches at 10 bases. J was trimmed by 5 bases and V by 0 bases; bases with no gene match: 5. CDR3 size: 16 residues. Germline V gene sequence: CDR1 MGHRA, CDR2 YSYEKL. CDR3 DNA sequence: TGCGCCAGCAGCCAAGAAGCTAGCGGGGGTCGAGATACGCAGTATTTT. As protein: CASSQEASGGRDTQYF.

J is TRBJ1-3 and V is TRBV2; TRBD1 matches at 7 bases. The CDR3 runs to 15 residues. Germline CDR1 is SNHLY and CDR2 is FYNNEI. V shed 5 bases and J 0 bases; nucleotides not matched to a gene: 4. The CDR3 reads CASSRGQASGNTIYF. The CDR3 DNA reads as TGTGCCAGCAGTCGCGGACAGGCCTCTGGAAACACCATATATTTT.

The gene calls are TRBV9 and TRBJ2-1; weak D call: TRBD1 (5 bases). The CDR3 extends over 17 amino acids. CDR1 is SGDLS and CDR2 is YYNGEE in the germline V gene. Trimming shortened V by 2 bases and J by 4 bases, and 19 bases separated the two germline ends. The CDR3 region is CASSVSGSSLVYNEQFF. In DNA, the CDR3 is TGTGCCAGCAGCGTTTCAGGGTCCAGCCTAGTTTACAATGAGCAGTTCTTC.

This clone was found a few times. Other DNA sequences in this specimen translate into the identical CDR3. The CDR3 DNA reads TGCAGCGCTAGGACAGGGTACACTGAAGCTTTCTTT. Translated, it gives CSARTGYTEAFF. V and J are TRBV29-1 and TRBJ1-1; TRBD1 aligns across 8 bases. The CDR3 runs to 12 residues. CDR1 and CDR2 (germline): SQVTM, ANQGSEA. The V gene end was trimmed by 7 bases and the J gene end by 3 bases; junction bases not matched to a gene: 4. The full variable domain, in which reference TRBV29-1 and TRBJ1-1 provide the parts outside the CDR3, is SAVISQKPSRDICQRGTSLTIQCQVDSQVTMMFWYRQQPGQSLTLIATANQGSEATYESGFVIDKFPISRPNLTFSTLTVSNMSPEDSSIYLCSARTGYTEAFFGQGTRLTVV.

The chain links TRBV5-4 to TRBJ2-5, with TRBD1 identical over 8 bases. The CDR3 covers 14 residues. After removal of 4 bases from V and 4 bases from J, the junction contained 6 bases not matched to a gene. The germline V gene encodes CDR1 SGHNT and CDR2 YYREEE (reference sequence). The CDR3 protein is CASSVGTGGETQYF. For the CDR3, the DNA is TGTGCCAGCAGCGTGGGGACAGGTGGAGAGACCCAGTACTTC.

This clone was detected only a few times. V and J are TRBV5-1 and TRBJ2-5; 13 bases match TRBD2. The CDR3 is made up of 15 amino acids. V trimming: 3 bases; J trimming: 6 bases; junction bases outside the gene matches: 5. Germline CDR1 and CDR2: SGHRS and YFSETQ. This chain's CDR3 is CASSSTSGGPKTQYF. CDR3 coding DNA: TGCGCCAGCAGCTCGACTAGCGGGGGGCCCAAGACCCAGTACTTC.

This chain uses TRBV9 with TRBJ2-2, with a possible D match to TRBD2 (6 bases). Trimming shortened V by 3 bases and J by 0 bases, and 15 bases separated the two germline ends. The V gene's germline CDR1 is SGDLS and CDR2 YYNGEE. This CDR3 spans 17 amino acids. The CDR3 nucleotides read TGTGCCAGCAGCGCGTTGGGGAGGAAGGCGAACACCGGGGAGCTGTTTTTT. This sequence encodes CASSALGRKANTGELFF.

The chain carries TRBV19 and TRBJ2-2; 9 bases fit TRBD1. J lost 7 bases, V lost 3 bases, and 24 bases had no gene match. CDR1 is LNHDA, CDR2 SQIVND, per germline (reference sequence). The CDR3 is made up of 21 amino acids. CDR3 bases: TGTGCCAGTAGTATCCGCCCATACGACGAGAGGGACAGGGTCGGGGGCGGGGAGCTGTTTTTT. It translates to CASSIRPYDERDRVGGGELFF.

This chain uses TRBV5-4 with TRBJ1-1; D is unclear. The CDR3 is 13 residues long. Trimming removed 0 bases from V and 1 base from J, with 4 bases in between. CDR1 is SGHNT, CDR2 YYREEE, per germline (reference sequence). The CDR3 DNA is TGTGCCAGCAGCTTGGACAGGAACACTGAAGCTTTCTTT. Protein: CASSLDRNTEAFF.

The genes are TRBV11-1 and TRBJ2-3; D is undetermined. The length of the CDR3 is 14 residues. V lost 1 base to trimming and J lost 4 bases, with 9 bases between them. The V gene's germline CDR1 is SGHAT and CDR2 FQDESV (reference sequence). The CDR3 sequence is CASSLVVIPDTQYF. The CDR3 DNA reads as TGTGCCAGCAGCTTAGTTGTTATCCCAGATACGCAGTATTTT. Drawing the rest from reference TRBV11-1 and TRBJ2-3, the complete variable domain is EAEVAQSPRYKITEKSQAVAFWCDPISGHATLYWYRQILGQGPELLVQFQDESVVDDSQLPKDRFSAERLKGVDSTLKIQPAELGDSAMYLCASSLVVIPDTQYFGPGTRLTVL.

V gene TRBV11-3 combines with J gene TRBJ1-4; no clear D. The CDR3 extends over 15 amino acids. V was trimmed by 5 bases and J by 4 bases, leaving 14 bases between them. CDR1 SGHNT and CDR2 YENEEA come from the germline V gene. CDR3 amino acids: CASSPRTGNNEKLFF. The CDR3 DNA is TGTGCCAGCAGCCCCCGGACCGGGAATAATGAAAAACTGTTTTTT.

The chain links TRBV10-3 to TRBJ1-2, with a possible D match to TRBD1 (6 bases). This CDR3 comprises 14 residues. The V gene lost 7 bases and the J gene lost 1 base, with 13 bases spanning the gap. The germline V gene encodes CDR1 ENHRY and CDR2 SYGVKD. The CDR3 region is CAITSEGVNYGYTF. CDR3 sequence (DNA): TGTGCCATCACCTCCGAGGGGGTTAACTATGGCTACACCTTC.

The DNA for the CDR3 is TGTGCCAGCAGTTCCGGACGGGGGGAAAAACTGTTTTTT. It translates to CASSSGRGEKLFF. The chain recombines TRBV6-5 with TRBJ1-4; D may be TRBD1 (5 bases). Germline loops: CDR1 MNHEY, CDR2 SVGAGI. Trimming removed 4 bases at V and 8 bases at J, with 11 bases between. The CDR3 is 13 amino acids.

The chain employs TRBV6-1 and TRBJ2-7; 9 bases align to TRBD1. The V segment lost 4 bases and the J segment 7 bases; nucleotides outside the gene matches: 14. The length of the CDR3 is 16 residues. Germline V gene lookup returns CDR1 MNHNS and CDR2 SASEGT. This CDR3 is CASSVVAEDRGGEQYF. CDR3 DNA: TGTGCCAGCAGTGTGGTTGCGGAAGACAGGGGGGGGGAGCAGTACTTC.

The DNA of the CDR3 is TGTGCCAGCAGCGTAGGACAGGGGAACTATGGCTACACCTTC. It yields the protein CASSVGQGNYGYTF. The V and J genes are TRBV9 and TRBJ1-2, with TRBD1 identical over 8 bases. Looked up from germline, CDR1 is SGDLS and CDR2 is YYNGEE. The CDR3 sequence is 14 residues long. V was pared by 0 bases and J by 2 bases, with 0 bases of the junction left unmatched.

This chain joins TRBV3-1 (or the pseudogene TRBV3-2) and TRBJ1-2; D is undetermined. Germline V gives CDR1 LGHDT, CDR2 YNNKEL (reference sequence). The V end was cut by 0 bases, the J end by 7 bases, with 6 bases between. CDR3 length equals 12 residues. The CDR3 bases are TGTGCCAGCAGCCAAGATAGCGGTGGCTACACCTTC. As protein: CASSQDSGGYTF.

This sequence joins TRBV24-1 and TRBJ2-3; perhaps TRBD1 as D (6 bases). Germline V gene data show CDR1 as KGHDR and CDR2 as SFDVKD. The CDR3 loop spans 17 amino acids. V lost 4 bases and J lost 5, with 21 bases in between. As DNA, the CDR3 is TGTGCCACCAGTGACCGCGGGCAGGGGAGTTGGGGAGATACGCAGTATTTT. It translates to CATSDRGQGSWGDTQYF.

The chain joins TRBV2 to TRBJ1-3, with 9 bases fitting TRBD1. CDR1 and CDR2 from the germline V gene are SNHLY and FYNNEI. CDR3 length equals 16 residues. The ends lost 3 bases at V and 4 bases at J; junction bases unmatched: 7. The CDR3 spells CASSEDGTGYGNTIYF. CDR3 DNA sequence: TGTGCCAGCAGTGAGGACGGGACAGGGTACGGAAACACCATATATTTT.

The rearrangement joins TRBV10-3 to TRBJ2-7; D remains ambiguous. CDR1 ENHRY and CDR2 SYGVKD come from the germline V gene. The CDR3 consists of 13 residues. The germline V and J ends were trimmed by 10 bases and 1 base, with 14 bases remaining between them. This chain's CDR3 is CARNLRQSYEQYF. As DNA, the CDR3 is TGTGCCAGGAACCTCAGACAATCCTACGAGCAGTACTTC.

The chain combines TRBV28 with TRBJ2-3; possible D gene TRBD1, 6 bases. CDR1 and CDR2 (germline): MDHEN, SYDVKM. CDR3 length equals 14 residues. V was pared by 3 bases and J by 3 bases, with 10 bases between. The CDR3 region has the DNA TGTGCCAGCAGTTTCCTACAGGGTACAGATACGCAGTATTTT. Protein product: CASSFLQGTDTQYF.